The rows below give T cell receptor beta chains drawn from one sample of a study of blood T cells in healthy people across ages. One entry per CDR3 protein results from TCRdb running MiXCR on the 5' RACE reads. The repertoire includes hundreds of thousands of distinct CDR3 sequences, less than 70% of them detected once, and approximately 40% sits in the top ten. Sequencing was done on a sample of blood. All receptors derive from a man older than 75 in good health. The conserved cysteine and the conserved F or W are not part of the CDR3 here.

v_gene	j_gene	CDR3aa
TRBV7-9	TRBJ2-5	ASSLMPLGRGEEQY
TRBV7-8	TRBJ2-5	ASSPLAGGVETQY
TRBV7-9	TRBJ2-1	VSLKEAGVGNEQF
TRBV4-2	TRBJ2-1	ASSQDLREQF
TRBV20-1	TRBJ2-7	SVRTGDSYEQY
TRBV12-3/TRBV12-4	TRBJ1-2	ASSFGYGYT
TRBV10-3	TRBJ2-3	AITPLPEHRYAY
TRBV18	TRBJ1-1	ASSPLGTGASVTEAF
TRBV3-1	TRBJ1-1	ASSQVPVGYTEAF
TRBV2	TRBJ1-1	ATRQIEAF
TRBV4-3	TRBJ2-1	ASSQDLGRANEQF
TRBV27	TRBJ1-1	ASSTKVGTGLRNTEAF
TRBV5-1	TRBJ2-1	ASHPTSGIYNEQF
TRBV7-8	TRBJ2-4	ASSPRRVVGKNIQY
TRBV5-1	TRBJ2-3	ASSGGAAMDTQY
TRBV28	TRBJ2-1	ASTPNWDEQF
TRBV20-1	TRBJ1-1	SARDRFRTGLEAF
TRBV24-1	TRBJ2-3	AASTRGQVSTDTQY
TRBV11-2	TRBJ1-6	ASGFGGSPLH
TRBV3-1	TRBJ1-2	ASSRTGPNYGYT
TRBV7-2	TRBJ2-3	ASSLALAGGKTDTQY
TRBV9	TRBJ1-1	ASSVDGGQNTEAF
TRBV9	TRBJ2-1	ASSERGTYNEQF
TRBV7-3	TRBJ2-1	ASSLESSGLNEQF